This T cell receptor beta chain originates from a study of CD8+CD57+ T cells in acquired aplastic anemia. Background on the study: Across the sorted CD4+ and CD8+ cells, DNA amounts averaged roughly 3.5 ug. Researchers reported that healthy donors averaged approximately 10 million reads for CD4+ cells. Study results and limitations: No significant difference in CD8+ Simpson's diversity was found between patients and controls. Comparison of patients with controls identified 25 to 35 shared CD8+ CDR3 sequences.

Comment on this clonotype: Its antigen is undetermined.

The CDR3 runs 13 residues. The germline V gene has CDR1 SNHLY and CDR2 FYNNEI. Trimming shortened V by 6 bases and J by 5 bases, and 13 bases separated the two germline ends. Profiles of TCR beta VDJ and CDR3 were generated from a genomic DNA template. TCRdb used MiXCR to reprocess the reads, holding one entry per CDR3 protein. The sample holds fewer than 200,000 distinct CDR3 sequences, around 40% seen once. This chain joins TRBV2 and TRBJ2-5; TRBD2 is a possible D gene (7 bases). The specimen sequenced was sorted CD4+, CD8+, or CD8+CD57+ T cells (not recorded which) from PBMCs. This sequence originates from a human donor in good health. The CDR3 bases are TGTGCCAGCAGAGAGGGGGGGAGGGAGACCCAGTACTTC. Translation: CASREGGRETQYF.